This T cell receptor (beta chain) appears in the sequencing data of a study of blood T cell repertoires in COVID-19. Study-wide background: COVID-19 samples from acute and convalescent phases originated in the United States, Italy and Spain. Sample material is recorded as cDNA or gDNA derived from T cells, B-cell-depleted T cells, or PBMCs.

Per the original methods: Reference gene primer amplification gave nucleated cell count estimates. Method: immunoSEQ multiplex PCR; TCRdb's copy keeps in-frame clones and lacks some. The D gene and trimming were derived from the DNA, and the V and J assignments and clone size from that table. The table lists about 50,000 clones, 90% of them singletons. This CDR3 has 17 residues. CDR1 is MNHEY and CDR2 is SVGEGT in the germline V gene. The V end was cut by 2 bases, the J end by 3 bases, with 20 bases between. The chain links TRBV6-2 or TRBV6-3 to TRBJ2-7, with D maybe TRBD2 (7 bases). The TCR originated in a man in his forties with acute or convalescent COVID-19. What was sequenced was peripheral blood. CDR3 region: CASSYTLGGAAFYEQYF. The DNA for the CDR3 is TGTGCCAGCAGTTACACTCTGGGGGGGGCGGCATTCTACGAGCAGTACTTC.